This T cell receptor (beta chain) was profiled in a study of blood T cell repertoires in COVID-19. Turning to the study itself: COVID-19 samples collected from the United States, Italy and Spain covered acute and convalescent phases. PBMCs, B-cell-depleted T cells, or T cells were the source of the cDNA or gDNA that made up the material.

Per the study methods: Reference gene primer amplification gave estimated nucleated cell counts. The data were produced by immunoSEQ multiplex PCR, yet TCRdb's version contains in-frame clones alone and is incomplete. The V and J calls and clone size come from that table; D and trimming were worked out from the DNA. This sample has under 450,000 clones, with around 84% found just once. Germline CDR1 is SGDLS and CDR2 is YYNGEE. The germline V and J ends were trimmed by 0 bases and 7 bases, with 17 bases remaining between them. The CDR3 is 16 residues long. Material for sequencing was peripheral blood. The sequence derives from a human donor with acute or convalescent COVID-19. The donor label of this sample is uncertain. The rearrangement links TRBV9 to TRBJ2-1, with a weak D call TRBD1 (7 bases). The CDR3 sequence is CASSVGGRRQGNEQFF. CDR3 coding DNA: TGTGCCAGCAGCGTAGGGGGGAGGCGACAGGGTAATGAGCAGTTCTTC.